This T cell receptor (beta chain) was recovered during a study of technical replicates of blood from a handful of donors. CDR1 is MNHEY and CDR2 is SVGAGI in the germline V gene. V was trimmed by 3 bases and J by 1 base, leaving 9 bases between them. The length of the CDR3 is 14 residues. For this clone: This same CDR3 is encoded by further DNA sequences in the sample.

Produced via immunoSEQ multiplex PCR; TCRdb's table is partial and in-frame only. Here the sample spans around 98,000 clones, approximately 94% being singletons. This clonotype was sampled from a human donor in good health. This sequence joins TRBV6-5 and TRBJ1-1; D is uncertain. The material sequenced was T cells isolated from PBMCs. CDR3 sequence (DNA): TGTGCCAGCAGTTATGAGGGCAGGAACACTGAAGCTTTCTTT. It translates to CASSYEGRNTEAFF.